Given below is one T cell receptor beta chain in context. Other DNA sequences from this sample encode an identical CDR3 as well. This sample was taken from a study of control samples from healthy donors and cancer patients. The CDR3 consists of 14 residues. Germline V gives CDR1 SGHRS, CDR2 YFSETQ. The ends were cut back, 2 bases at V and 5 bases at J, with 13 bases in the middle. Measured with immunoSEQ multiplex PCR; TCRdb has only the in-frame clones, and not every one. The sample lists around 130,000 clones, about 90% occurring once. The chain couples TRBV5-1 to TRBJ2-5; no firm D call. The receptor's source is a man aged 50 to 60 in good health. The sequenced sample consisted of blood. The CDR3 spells CASSFQGAGETQYF. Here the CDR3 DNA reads TGCGCCAGCAGCTTCCAAGGAGCCGGGGAGACCCAGTACTTC.